This T cell receptor beta chain emerged from a study of T cells expressing NK-cell markers (dated by TCRdb to 2020 to 2022). General notes on the study: Seven or eight donors provided sorted CD3+CD56+NKG2C+, CD3+CD56+NKG2C- and CD3+CD56-NKG2C+ T-cell subsets, whose TCR beta-chain repertoires were profiled. Seven of the eight sequenced donors were HCMV-seropositive and one was HCMV-seronegative. The eight sequenced donors were randomly selected healthy volunteers, three men and five women. The libraries were sequenced on Illumina HiSeq 2000/2500, MiSeq or NextSeq, producing 2 x 150 bp reads. Overall study outcomes, separate from this receptor: Those dominant clonotypes were again the most abundant among CD3+CD56-NKG2C+ cells in a handful of donors, at 28.3-60.1%. Whether the expanded NKG2C-expressing T cell clones were specific for HCMV antigens was left unclear. In six donors, the dominant CD3+CD56+NKG2C+ clonotypes were among the top 10 CD8+ clonotypes and accounted for about 1.0-7.5% of CD8+ T cells.

The listed sequencing device is Illumina HiSeq 2000. TCR beta cDNA libraries were prepared using 5'RACE template switching, which introduced a universal primer site and unique molecular identifiers. Synthesis of cDNA was primed from the TCR beta constant segment and was followed by two consecutive PCR amplification steps. The source study handled its data this way. MIGEC was used to demultiplex reads and group reads by UMI, and MiTCR was used to assemble and quantify clonotypes. To remove erroneous sequences, TCR cDNA sequences were retained only when supported by two or more reads. The tcR package was used for downstream repertoire analysis, and clonotypes were matched across fractions by CDR3 nucleotide sequence plus V segment. VDJmatch was used to annotate antigen specificity against VDJdb, with one amino acid substitution allowed in CDR3. With the reads reprocessed by TCRdb, a single entry stands for each CDR3 protein sequence and no DNA is reported. TCRdb's processing, not the authors' own work, is the source of the V and J calls. The sample table holds 550,000 to 600,000 distinct CDR3 sequences. Jointly, the top ten make up roughly 3.5% of the sample.

To determine HCMV serostatus, a commercial ELISA kit was used to detect HCMV-specific IgG in serum. Ficoll density gradient centrifugation was used to isolate peripheral blood mononuclear cells from blood. Turning to this clonotype: Its antigen has not been determined.

The germline V gene specifies SGHRS as CDR1 and YFSETQ as CDR2. From the cysteine through the phenylalanine, the CDR3 covers 19 amino acids. The nucleotide record is missing. The chain links TRBV5-1 with TRBJ2-2; absent DNA, TCRdb's TRBD2 call cannot be checked. The sequenced sample was blood T cells: a sorted CD56 or NKG2C T cell subset, CD4+ or CD8+ T cells, or bulk PBMC T cells (not recorded which). This TCR derives from a man younger than 35 in good health. Donor details come from another sample of the same person, matched by shared clones. The CDR3 region reads CASSPQLLSGLAVTGELFF. The CDR3, completed at both ends by the reference TRBV5-1 and TRBJ2-2 genes, gives the full variable domain KAGVTQTPRYLIKTRGQQVTLSCSPISGHRSVSWYQQTPGQGLQFLFEYFSETQRNKGNFPGRFSGRQFSNSRSEMNVSTLELGDSALYLCASSPQLLSGLAVTGELFFGEGSRLTVL.